Below, 19 T cell receptor beta chains from the same sample are listed, as sequenced in a study of human T cells and chemical hapten exposure. Time point indicated: patch test 3, about 24 weeks after DPC sensitization. The treatment denotes: therapeutic diphenylcyclopropenone sensitization with weekly scalp DPC. TCRdb recomputed calls from the RACE reads with MiXCR, one row per CDR3 protein. The sample lists some 84,000 distinct CDR3 sequences, 10% to 14% seen once, with around 3.6% in the top ten. The specimen was whole blood, collected in connection with sensitization to the hapten diphenylcyclopropenone (DPC). The source of these receptors is a woman between 50 and 59 years old with alopecia areata. Some clones in this sample may be carry-over from other donors' samples.

This clonotype was counted at least ten times. In DNA, the CDR3 is TGTGCCAGCAGCGTTGGGGGGCAGACTTACAATGAGCAGTTCTTC. It encodes CASSVGGQTYNEQFF. The V and J genes are TRBV9 and TRBJ2-1; D is possibly TRBD1 or TRBD2 (6 bases each). V lost 2 bases, J lost 4 bases, and 13 bases lay in between. This CDR3 comprises 15 residues. The germline gives CDR1 SGDLS, CDR2 YYNGEE.

In this sample, this clonotype turned up many times. The V gene is TRBV6-5, the J gene TRBJ2-5, with TRBD2 matching over 8 bases. J was trimmed by 5 bases and V by 4 bases; bases with no gene match: 12. The V gene's germline CDR1 is MNHEY and CDR2 SVGAGI. The CDR3 extends over 16 amino acids. This CDR3 is CASSSLPGLVRETQYF. CDR3 nucleotides: TGTGCCAGCAGTTCCTTACCGGGACTAGTAAGGGAGACCCAGTACTTC.

This clonotype was found many times. The chain combines TRBV30 with TRBJ1-2, with D possibly matching TRBD1 (6 bases). Trimming cost V 4 bases and J 7 bases, with 22 bases left between them. This CDR3 region has 15 residues. Germline V gene lookup returns CDR1 GTSNPN and CDR2 SVGIG (reference sequence). As DNA, the CDR3 is TGTGCCTGGAACCGGCAGGGGCGAATAGAAGGTGGCTACACCTTC. It yields the protein CAWNRQGRIEGGYTF.

The chain carries TRBV7-8 and TRBJ2-7; D perhaps matches TRBD2 (5 bases). V gave up 2 bases and J gave up 4 bases, with 12 bases separating them. Germline CDR1 SGHVS, CDR2 FQNEAQ. The CDR3 totals 14 residues. CDR3 coding DNA: TGTGCCAGCAGCTTAAGCGGACTCCCTTACGAGCAGTACTTC. It yields the protein CASSLSGLPYEQYF.

In this sample, this clonotype turned up a few times. V and J are TRBV29-1 and TRBJ2-1; the match to TRBD2 covers 10 bases. Germline V gene data show CDR1 as SQVTM and CDR2 as ANQGSEA. V lost 7 bases, J lost 4 bases, and 4 bases stayed unmatched. The CDR3 has 13 residues. The CDR3 DNA is TGCAGCGGAGGGACTAGCGAGTACAATGAGCAGTTCTTC. This gives the protein CSGGTSEYNEQFF.

The sample holds a few counts of this clonotype. The chain uses TRBV7-3 and TRBJ2-3; D is unclear. The V and J ends lost 1 base and 6 bases respectively, with 8 bases between them. This CDR3 has 13 residues. CDR1 and CDR2 from the germline V gene are SGHTA and FQGTGA. The CDR3 sequence: CASSLMVVDTQYF. DNA of the CDR3: TGTGCCAGCAGCTTAATGGTGGTGGATACGCAGTATTTT.

In the case of this clonotype: A much larger clone lies a single base off, so this may be a read error. The chain uses TRBV30 and TRBJ2-7; possibly TRBD1 for D (7 bases). From germline, CDR1 is GTSNPN and CDR2 SVGIG (reference sequence). V lost 4 bases and J lost 7, with 17 bases in between. This CDR3 is 13 amino acids long. Here the CDR3 DNA reads TGTGCCTGGACTCGCAGGGGGGTAAGGGAGCAGTACTTC. Protein: CAWTRRGVREQYF.

This clonotype was counted ten times or more. The DNA of the CDR3 is TGTGCCAGCAGCTTAGGCAGGGGACCCTACGAGCAGTACTTC. Translated: CASSLGRGPYEQYF. The chain employs TRBV11-2 and TRBJ2-7; weak D call: TRBD1 (6 bases). V lost 1 base, J lost 2 bases, and 9 bases lay in between. Germline lookup yields CDR1 SGHAT and CDR2 FQNNGV. The CDR3 consists of 14 residues.

Only a few counts were recorded for this clonotype. The chain links TRBV6-5 to TRBJ2-3; possibly TRBD1 or TRBD2 for D (5 bases each). The CDR3 contains 15 residues. Germline V gene sequence: CDR1 MNHEY, CDR2 SVGAGI. The V gene lost 7 bases and the J gene lost 0 bases, with 14 bases spanning the gap. The CDR3 coding sequence is TGTGCCAGCAACCGGGACGGAATAAGCACAGATACGCAGTATTTT. It specifies CASNRDGISTDTQYF.

The CDR3 loop reads CSVCSGSGETQYF. The CDR3 DNA is TGCAGCGTTTGCAGCGGGAGCGGAGAGACCCAGTACTTC. V and J are TRBV29-1 and TRBJ2-5; 8 bases are shared with TRBD2. CDR3 size: 13 residues. In germline, CDR1 is SQVTM, CDR2 ANQGSEA. V trimming: 5 bases; J trimming: 4 bases; junction bases outside the gene matches: 6.

The chain couples TRBV6-5 to TRBJ2-7; D is possibly TRBD2 (5 bases). CDR3 length: 15 amino acids. From germline, CDR1 is MNHEY and CDR2 SVGAGI. CDR3 protein: CGYQRDREREYEQYF. CDR3 nucleotide sequence: TGTGGGTACCAGCGCGACCGGGAAAGGGAGTACGAGCAGTACTTC.

J is TRBJ2-1 and V is TRBV7-6, with D possibly called TRBD1 or TRBD2 (5 bases each). This CDR3 contains 14 residues. The V gene's germline CDR1 is SGHVS and CDR2 FNYEAQ. The V gene lost 5 bases and the J gene lost 7 bases, with 15 bases spanning the gap. CDR3 residues: CASSLGDFLNEQFF. The CDR3, as DNA: TGTGCCAGCAGCCTGGGGGATTTCCTGAATGAGCAGTTCTTC.

This sequence joins TRBV15 and TRBJ2-2; 10 bases are a match to TRBD1. This CDR3 comprises 17 residues. Per germline, CDR1 LNHNV and CDR2 YYDKDF (reference sequence). The junction had 4 bases not matched to a gene; V was cut back by 2 bases and J by 1 base. CDR3 nucleotide sequence: TGTGCCACCAGCAGACCCGGGACAGGGGAGAACACCGGGGAGCTGTTTTTT. This gives the protein CATSRPGTGENTGELFF.

This clonotype was counted ten times or more. The chain joins TRBV5-6 to TRBJ2-1, with D unresolved. The CDR3 has 13 residues. Trimming stripped 4 bases from V and 9 bases from J, with 14 bases between. Looked up from germline, CDR1 is SGHDT and CDR2 is YYEEEE. The CDR3 DNA is TGTGCCAGCAGCCTGGATCTGGGCGGTGAGCAGTTCTTC. It translates to CASSLDLGGEQFF.

This chain links TRBV4-1 with TRBJ2-3, with no clear D. The CDR3 runs 15 residues. Between the trimmed V and J ends, which lost 3 bases and 3 bases, there was a span of 13 bases. Germline CDR1 reads MGHRA; CDR2 reads YSYEKL. CDR3 nucleotides: TGCGCCAGCAGCCACCCGGGCAGTGGGACAGATACGCAGTATTTT. It yields the protein CASSHPGSGTDTQYF.

This clonotype was recorded many times. The rearrangement joins TRBV7-8 to TRBJ2-1; D is ambiguous. Germline-derived CDR1 and CDR2 are SGHVS and FQNEAQ. V gave up 4 bases and J gave up 6 bases, with 13 bases separating them. The CDR3 runs 14 residues. CDR3 nucleotide sequence: TGTGCCAGCAGCTCCAGTCCCACGGGCAATGAGCAGTTCTTC. It specifies CASSSSPTGNEQFF.

In its sample, this clonotype was seen many times. The rearrangement links TRBV20-1 to TRBJ2-1; tentative D call: TRBD2 (5 bases). CDR3 length: 15 residues. With 6 bases removed from V and 5 bases from J, the gap between germline ends came to 20 bases. Germline loops: CDR1 DFQATT, CDR2 SNEGSKA (reference sequence). The CDR3 bases are TGCAGTGCGACTCCTCTGAGGGAGATGAACAATGAGCAGTTCTTC. Its protein product is CSATPLREMNNEQFF.

This clonotype was observed a few times. The chain links TRBV7-8 to TRBJ2-1; 7 positions agree with TRBD1. Germline lookup yields CDR1 SGHVS and CDR2 FQNEAQ. V trimming: 6 bases; J trimming: 10 bases; junction bases outside the gene matches: 12. The CDR3 is 14 residues long. CDR3 sequence: CASRIPTGTGEQFF. CDR3 nucleotides: TGTGCCAGCAGAATACCGACAGGGACGGGAGAGCAGTTCTTC.

The chain recombines TRBV12-3 or TRBV12-4 with TRBJ2-1; TRBD1 aligns across 9 bases. This CDR3 region has 15 residues. V gave up 3 bases and J gave up 7 bases; unmatched junction bases: 7. CDR3 coding DNA: TGTGCCAGCAGTTTCTCCGGGACAGGGTTTAATGAGCAGTTCTTC. It specifies CASSFSGTGFNEQFF.